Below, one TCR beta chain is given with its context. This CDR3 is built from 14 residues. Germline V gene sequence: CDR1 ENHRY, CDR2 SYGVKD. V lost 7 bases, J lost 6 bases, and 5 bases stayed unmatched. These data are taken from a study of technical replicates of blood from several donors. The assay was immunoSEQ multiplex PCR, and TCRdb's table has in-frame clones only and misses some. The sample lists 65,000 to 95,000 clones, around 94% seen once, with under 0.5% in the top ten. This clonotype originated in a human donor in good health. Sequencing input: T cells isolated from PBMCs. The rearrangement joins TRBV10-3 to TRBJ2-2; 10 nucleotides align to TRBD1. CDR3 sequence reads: CAITGQGGAGELFF. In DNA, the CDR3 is TGTGCCATCACCGGACAGGGGGGTGCCGGGGAGCTGTTTTTT.